Listed here are 9 T cell receptor beta chains from one sample, sequenced in a study of T cell responses to AZD1222 COVID-19 vaccine. Clones were sequenced by immunoSEQ multiplex PCR, and TCRdb holds only the in-frame ones, with some missing. The repertoire has about 120,000 clones, less than 95% of them found once; the top ten carry over 5%. Sequenced material: peripheral blood, taken on day 0 of AZD1222 vaccination. The receptors stem from an adult in good health.

The V gene is TRBV7-9, the J gene TRBJ1-1; no clear D gene. CDR1 is SEHNR, CDR2 FQNEAQ, per germline (reference sequence). Trimming left V 5 bases short and J 10 bases short, with 20 bases between. The CDR3 is made up of 14 amino acids. The CDR3 reads CASSQGPGQSSAFF. CDR3 coding DNA: TGTGCCAGCAGCCAAGGCCCGGGCCAGAGCTCAGCTTTCTTT.

The chain employs TRBV28 and TRBJ1-1; D might be TRBD1 (5 bases). The CDR3 has 18 residues. The ends were cut back, 7 bases at V and 2 bases at J, with 26 bases in the middle. The germline CDR1 and CDR2 sequences are MDHEN and SYDVKM. CDR3 residues: CASKITIQELDSNTEAFF. CDR3 bases: TGTGCCAGCAAAATAACAATACAAGAGCTTGACAGTAACACTGAAGCTTTCTTT.

V and J are TRBV19 and TRBJ2-3; 10 positions match TRBD1. The germline V gene encodes CDR1 LNHDA and CDR2 SQIVND (reference sequence). Trimming took 6 bases from V and 0 from J; bases not matched to a gene: 6. The CDR3 is 16 residues long. CDR3 bases: TGTGCCAGTAGATGGGGGACAGGGGCGAGCACAGATACGCAGTATTTT. Translation gives CASRWGTGASTDTQYF.

The chain carries TRBV28 and TRBJ1-2; D perhaps matches TRBD1 (5 bases). This CDR3 is built from 17 residues. From germline, CDR1 is MDHEN and CDR2 SYDVKM. Trimming shortened V by 6 bases and J by 1 base, and 21 bases separated the two germline ends. The CDR3 spells CASSLDGGTIFNYGYTF. Here the CDR3 DNA reads TGTGCCAGCAGCCTTGATGGAGGGACCATTTTTAACTATGGCTACACCTTC.

The rearrangement joins TRBV4-1 to TRBJ1-2; D possibly corresponds to TRBD1 (6 bases). The length of the CDR3 is 16 residues. Per the germline V gene, CDR1 is MGHRA and CDR2 is YSYEKL. Trimming stripped 3 bases from V and 8 bases from J, with 22 bases between. CDR3 in DNA: TGCGCCAGCAGCCACCACGTCCGGCAGGGGCAATTCGGCTACACCTTC. It is translated as CASSHHVRQGQFGYTF.

V and J are TRBV9 and TRBJ1-2, with unresolved D. Germline V gene data show CDR1 as SGDLS and CDR2 as YYNGEE. This CDR3 has 12 amino acids. V lost 4 bases, J lost 4 bases, and 8 bases lay in between. The CDR3 region has the DNA TGTGCCAGCAGCTCCGAGGGCTATGGCTACACCTTC. Translated, it gives CASSSEGYGYTF.

V usage is TRBV7-6 and J usage is TRBJ1-3; perhaps TRBD1 as D (5 bases). CDR1 and CDR2 (germline): SGHVS, FNYEAQ. The CDR3 extends over 16 amino acids. V lost 5 bases to trimming and J lost 0 bases, with 14 bases between them. DNA of the CDR3: TGTGCCAGCAGCCCCGGGGGGTCCGCCTCTGGAAACACCATATATTTT. This codes for CASSPGGSASGNTIYF.

J is TRBJ2-3 and V is TRBV5-1; D is perhaps TRBD2 (6 bases). Per the germline V gene, CDR1 is SGHRS and CDR2 is YFSETQ. V lost 3 bases to trimming and J lost 0 bases, with 17 bases between them. The CDR3 extends over 17 amino acids. In nucleotides, the CDR3 is TGCGCCAGCAGCTACGGAGCGGGCCCTTTTAGCACAGATACGCAGTATTTT. Translating it yields CASSYGAGPFSTDTQYF.

V usage is TRBV27 and J usage is TRBJ2-3, with D perhaps matching TRBD2 (6 bases). This CDR3 is built from 13 residues. V was clipped by 6 bases and J by 9 bases, with 16 bases between them. Looked up from germline, CDR1 is MNHEY and CDR2 is SMNVEV (reference sequence). The CDR3 DNA is TGTGCCAGCAGGACCCTCCCTAGCGACACGCAGTATTTT. It codes for CASRTLPSDTQYF.